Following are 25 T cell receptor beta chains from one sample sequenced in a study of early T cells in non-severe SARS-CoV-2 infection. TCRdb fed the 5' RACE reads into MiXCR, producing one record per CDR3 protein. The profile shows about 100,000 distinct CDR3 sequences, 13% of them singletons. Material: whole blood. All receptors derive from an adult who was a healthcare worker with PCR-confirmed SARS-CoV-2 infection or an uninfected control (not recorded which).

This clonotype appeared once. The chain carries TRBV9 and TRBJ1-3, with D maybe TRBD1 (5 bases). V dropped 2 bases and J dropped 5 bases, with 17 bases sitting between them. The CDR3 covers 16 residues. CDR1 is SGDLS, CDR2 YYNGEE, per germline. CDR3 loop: CASSVGTGAARNTIYF. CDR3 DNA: TGTGCCAGCAGCGTGGGGACGGGAGCAGCGAGAAACACCATATATTTT.

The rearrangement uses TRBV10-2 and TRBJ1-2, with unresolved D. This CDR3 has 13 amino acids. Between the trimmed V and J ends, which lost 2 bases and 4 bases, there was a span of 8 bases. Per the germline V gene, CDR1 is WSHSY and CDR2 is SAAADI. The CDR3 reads CASSEAPLYGYTF. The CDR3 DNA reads TGCGCCAGCAGTGAGGCACCCCTCTATGGCTACACCTTC.

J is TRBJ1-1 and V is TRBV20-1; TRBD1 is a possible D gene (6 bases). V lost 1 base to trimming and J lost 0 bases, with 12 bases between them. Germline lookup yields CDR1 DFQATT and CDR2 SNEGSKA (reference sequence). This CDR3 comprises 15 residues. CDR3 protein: CSARAGGALNTEAFF. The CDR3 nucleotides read TGCAGTGCTAGAGCGGGGGGGGCTCTGAACACTGAAGCTTTCTTT.

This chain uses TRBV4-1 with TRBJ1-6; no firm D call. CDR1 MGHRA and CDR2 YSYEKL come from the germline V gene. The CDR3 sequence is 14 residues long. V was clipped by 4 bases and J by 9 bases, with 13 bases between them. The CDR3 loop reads CASSPNLIGSPLHF. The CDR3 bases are TGCGCCAGCAGCCCCAATCTCATTGGTTCACCCCTCCACTTT.

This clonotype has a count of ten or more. The CDR3 loop is CASSLPGGGYGYTF. Written as DNA, the CDR3 is TGTGCCAGCAGTTTGCCAGGGGGAGGCTATGGCTACACCTTC. The V gene is TRBV28, the J gene TRBJ1-2; TRBD1 matches at 7 bases. Germline CDR1 MDHEN, CDR2 SYDVKM. There are 14 residues in the CDR3. Germline trimming cut 3 bases from V and 4 bases from J; bases unmatched to any gene: 5.

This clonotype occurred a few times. CDR3 protein: CASKRQSGSDYEQYF. The CDR3 nucleotides are TGTGCCAGCAAAAGACAGTCGGGTAGTGACTACGAGCAGTACTTC. The V and J genes are TRBV28 and TRBJ2-7; the D gene is possibly TRBD1 (5 bases). The CDR3 spans 15 residues. CDR1 MDHEN and CDR2 SYDVKM come from the germline V gene. V lost 7 bases and J lost 3, with 19 bases in between.

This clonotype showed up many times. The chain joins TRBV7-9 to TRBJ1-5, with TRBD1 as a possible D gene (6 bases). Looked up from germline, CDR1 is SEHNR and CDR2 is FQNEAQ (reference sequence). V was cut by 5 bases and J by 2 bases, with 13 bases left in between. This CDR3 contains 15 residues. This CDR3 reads CASSPQGLGNQPQHF. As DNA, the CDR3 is TGTGCCAGCAGCCCACAGGGATTAGGCAATCAGCCCCAGCATTTT.

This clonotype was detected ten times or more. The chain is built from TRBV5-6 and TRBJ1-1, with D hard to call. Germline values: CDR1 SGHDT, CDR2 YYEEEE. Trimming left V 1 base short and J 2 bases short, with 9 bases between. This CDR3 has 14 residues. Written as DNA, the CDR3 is TGTGCCAGCAGCTTGCGCCGGGTCAACACTGAAGCTTTCTTT. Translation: CASSLRRVNTEAFF.

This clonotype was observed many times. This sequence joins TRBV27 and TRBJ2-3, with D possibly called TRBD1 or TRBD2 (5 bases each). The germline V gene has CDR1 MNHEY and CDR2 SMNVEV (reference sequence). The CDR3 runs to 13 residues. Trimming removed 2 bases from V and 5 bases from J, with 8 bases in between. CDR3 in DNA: TGTGCCAGCAGTTTAGAGAGGGGAGATACGCAGTATTTT. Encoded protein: CASSLERGDTQYF.

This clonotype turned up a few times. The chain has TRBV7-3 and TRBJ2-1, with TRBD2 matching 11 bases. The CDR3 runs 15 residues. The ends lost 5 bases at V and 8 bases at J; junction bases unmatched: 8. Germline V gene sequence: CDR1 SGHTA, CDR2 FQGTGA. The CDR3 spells CASSPTSGGVYEQFF. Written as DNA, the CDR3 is TGTGCCAGCAGCCCAACTAGCGGGGGTGTTTATGAGCAGTTCTTC.

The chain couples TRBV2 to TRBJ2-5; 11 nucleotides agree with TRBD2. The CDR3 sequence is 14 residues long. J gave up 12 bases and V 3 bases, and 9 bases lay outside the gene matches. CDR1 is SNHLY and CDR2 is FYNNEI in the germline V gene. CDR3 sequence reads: CASSDSGGLAEEYF. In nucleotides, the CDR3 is TGTGCCAGCAGTGATTCGGGGGGACTAGCGGAGGAGTACTTC.

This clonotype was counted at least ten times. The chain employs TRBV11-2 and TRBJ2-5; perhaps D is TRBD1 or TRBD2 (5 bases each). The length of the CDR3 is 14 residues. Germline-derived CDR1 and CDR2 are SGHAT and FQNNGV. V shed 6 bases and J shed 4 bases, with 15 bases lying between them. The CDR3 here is CASSSDTGGETQYF. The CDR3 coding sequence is TGTGCCAGCAGTTCCGATACAGGAGGAGAGACCCAGTACTTC.

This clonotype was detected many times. CDR3: CSARDSVAGGYQETQYF. In nucleotides, the CDR3 is TGCAGTGCTAGAGATTCCGTTGCGGGGGGGTACCAAGAGACCCAGTACTTC. V usage is TRBV20-1 and J usage is TRBJ2-5; 9 bases line up with TRBD2. V gave up 0 bases and J gave up 0 bases; unmatched junction bases: 8. The CDR3 contains 17 residues. Germline CDR1 DFQATT, CDR2 SNEGSKA (reference sequence).

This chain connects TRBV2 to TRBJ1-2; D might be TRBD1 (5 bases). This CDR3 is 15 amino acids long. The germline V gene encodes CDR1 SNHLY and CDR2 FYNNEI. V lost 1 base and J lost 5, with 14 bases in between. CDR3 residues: CASSEDRDRTYGYTF. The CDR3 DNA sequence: TGTGCCAGCAGTGAAGATCGAGACAGAACATATGGCTACACCTTC.

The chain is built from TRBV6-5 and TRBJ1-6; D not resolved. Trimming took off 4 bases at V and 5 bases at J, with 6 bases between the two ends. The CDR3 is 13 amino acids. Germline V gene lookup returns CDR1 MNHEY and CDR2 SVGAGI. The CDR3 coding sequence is TGTGCCAGCAGTTGGCAGGATAATTCACCCCTCCACTTT. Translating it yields CASSWQDNSPLHF.

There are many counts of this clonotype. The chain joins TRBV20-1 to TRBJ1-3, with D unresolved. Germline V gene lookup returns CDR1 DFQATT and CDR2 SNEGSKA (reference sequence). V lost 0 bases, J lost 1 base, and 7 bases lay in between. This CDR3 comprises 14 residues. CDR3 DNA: TGCAGTGCTAGAGATCGGGTATCTGGAAACACCATATATTTT. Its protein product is CSARDRVSGNTIYF.

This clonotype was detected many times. CDR3 sequence (DNA): TGTGCCAGCAGCCAAAACGCCTACGAGCAGTACTTC. This codes for CASSQNAYEQYF. The chain employs TRBV3-1 and TRBJ2-7; D unclear. Germline lookup yields CDR1 LGHDT and CDR2 YNNKEL (reference sequence). The CDR3 has 12 amino acids. V lost 2 bases, J lost 2 bases, and 4 bases lay in between.

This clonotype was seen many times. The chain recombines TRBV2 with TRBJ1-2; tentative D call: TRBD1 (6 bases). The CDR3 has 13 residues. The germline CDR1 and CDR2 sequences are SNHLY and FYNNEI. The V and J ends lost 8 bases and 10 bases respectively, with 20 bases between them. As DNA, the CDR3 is TGTGCCAGCCGCGGGGGGCTGGCTTCCCTCTACACCTTC. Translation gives CASRGGLASLYTF.

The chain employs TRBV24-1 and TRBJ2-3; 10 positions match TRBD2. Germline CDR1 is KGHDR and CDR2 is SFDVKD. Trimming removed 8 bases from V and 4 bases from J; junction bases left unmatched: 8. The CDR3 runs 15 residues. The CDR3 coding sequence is TGTGCCACCATGGGCCCTAGCGGGGGACCAGATACGCAGTATTTT. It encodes CATMGPSGGPDTQYF.

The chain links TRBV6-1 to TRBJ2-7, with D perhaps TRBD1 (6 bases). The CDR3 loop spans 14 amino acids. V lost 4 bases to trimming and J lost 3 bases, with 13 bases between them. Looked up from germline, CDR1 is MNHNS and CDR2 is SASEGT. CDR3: CASSGQGIFYEQYF. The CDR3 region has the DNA TGTGCCAGCAGTGGGCAGGGGATCTTCTACGAGCAGTACTTC.

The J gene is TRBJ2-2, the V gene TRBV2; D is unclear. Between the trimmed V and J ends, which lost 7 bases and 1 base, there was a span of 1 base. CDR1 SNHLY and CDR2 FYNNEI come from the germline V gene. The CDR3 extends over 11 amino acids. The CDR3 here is CASMNTGELFF. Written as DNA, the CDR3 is TGTGCCAGCATGAACACCGGGGAGCTGTTTTTT.

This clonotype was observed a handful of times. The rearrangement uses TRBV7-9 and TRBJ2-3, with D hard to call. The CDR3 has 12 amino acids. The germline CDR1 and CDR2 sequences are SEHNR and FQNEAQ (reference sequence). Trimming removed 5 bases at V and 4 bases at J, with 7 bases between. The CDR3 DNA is TGTGCCAGCAGCCAAAAGGCAGATACGCAGTATTTT. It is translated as CASSQKADTQYF.

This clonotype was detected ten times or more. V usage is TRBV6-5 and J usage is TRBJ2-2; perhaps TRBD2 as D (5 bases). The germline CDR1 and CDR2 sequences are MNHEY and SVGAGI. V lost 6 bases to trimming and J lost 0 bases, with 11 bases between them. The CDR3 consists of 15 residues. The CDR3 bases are TGTGCCAGCAGGCGGAGGACTTCGAACACCGGGGAGCTGTTTTTT. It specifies CASRRRTSNTGELFF.

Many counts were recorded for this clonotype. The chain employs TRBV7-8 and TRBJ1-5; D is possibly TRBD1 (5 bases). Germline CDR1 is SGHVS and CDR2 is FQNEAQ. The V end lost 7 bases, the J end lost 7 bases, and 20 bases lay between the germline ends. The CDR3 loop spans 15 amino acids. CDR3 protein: CASMRGGAAGQPQHF. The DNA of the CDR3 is TGTGCCAGCATGAGGGGCGGAGCGGCAGGGCAGCCCCAGCATTTT. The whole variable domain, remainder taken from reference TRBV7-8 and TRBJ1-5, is GAGVSQSPRYKVAKRGQDVALRCDPISGHVSLFWYQQALGQGPEFLTYFQNEAQLDKSGLPSDRFFAERPEGSVSTLKIQRTQQEDSAVYLCASMRGGAAGQPQHFGDGTRLSIL.

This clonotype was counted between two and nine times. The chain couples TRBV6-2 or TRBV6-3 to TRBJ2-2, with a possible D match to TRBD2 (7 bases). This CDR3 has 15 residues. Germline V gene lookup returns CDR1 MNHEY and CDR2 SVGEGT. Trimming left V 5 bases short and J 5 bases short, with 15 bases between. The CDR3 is CASSMLGGRTGELFF. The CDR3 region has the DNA TGTGCCAGCAGTATGCTGGGGGGGCGGACCGGGGAGCTGTTTTTT.